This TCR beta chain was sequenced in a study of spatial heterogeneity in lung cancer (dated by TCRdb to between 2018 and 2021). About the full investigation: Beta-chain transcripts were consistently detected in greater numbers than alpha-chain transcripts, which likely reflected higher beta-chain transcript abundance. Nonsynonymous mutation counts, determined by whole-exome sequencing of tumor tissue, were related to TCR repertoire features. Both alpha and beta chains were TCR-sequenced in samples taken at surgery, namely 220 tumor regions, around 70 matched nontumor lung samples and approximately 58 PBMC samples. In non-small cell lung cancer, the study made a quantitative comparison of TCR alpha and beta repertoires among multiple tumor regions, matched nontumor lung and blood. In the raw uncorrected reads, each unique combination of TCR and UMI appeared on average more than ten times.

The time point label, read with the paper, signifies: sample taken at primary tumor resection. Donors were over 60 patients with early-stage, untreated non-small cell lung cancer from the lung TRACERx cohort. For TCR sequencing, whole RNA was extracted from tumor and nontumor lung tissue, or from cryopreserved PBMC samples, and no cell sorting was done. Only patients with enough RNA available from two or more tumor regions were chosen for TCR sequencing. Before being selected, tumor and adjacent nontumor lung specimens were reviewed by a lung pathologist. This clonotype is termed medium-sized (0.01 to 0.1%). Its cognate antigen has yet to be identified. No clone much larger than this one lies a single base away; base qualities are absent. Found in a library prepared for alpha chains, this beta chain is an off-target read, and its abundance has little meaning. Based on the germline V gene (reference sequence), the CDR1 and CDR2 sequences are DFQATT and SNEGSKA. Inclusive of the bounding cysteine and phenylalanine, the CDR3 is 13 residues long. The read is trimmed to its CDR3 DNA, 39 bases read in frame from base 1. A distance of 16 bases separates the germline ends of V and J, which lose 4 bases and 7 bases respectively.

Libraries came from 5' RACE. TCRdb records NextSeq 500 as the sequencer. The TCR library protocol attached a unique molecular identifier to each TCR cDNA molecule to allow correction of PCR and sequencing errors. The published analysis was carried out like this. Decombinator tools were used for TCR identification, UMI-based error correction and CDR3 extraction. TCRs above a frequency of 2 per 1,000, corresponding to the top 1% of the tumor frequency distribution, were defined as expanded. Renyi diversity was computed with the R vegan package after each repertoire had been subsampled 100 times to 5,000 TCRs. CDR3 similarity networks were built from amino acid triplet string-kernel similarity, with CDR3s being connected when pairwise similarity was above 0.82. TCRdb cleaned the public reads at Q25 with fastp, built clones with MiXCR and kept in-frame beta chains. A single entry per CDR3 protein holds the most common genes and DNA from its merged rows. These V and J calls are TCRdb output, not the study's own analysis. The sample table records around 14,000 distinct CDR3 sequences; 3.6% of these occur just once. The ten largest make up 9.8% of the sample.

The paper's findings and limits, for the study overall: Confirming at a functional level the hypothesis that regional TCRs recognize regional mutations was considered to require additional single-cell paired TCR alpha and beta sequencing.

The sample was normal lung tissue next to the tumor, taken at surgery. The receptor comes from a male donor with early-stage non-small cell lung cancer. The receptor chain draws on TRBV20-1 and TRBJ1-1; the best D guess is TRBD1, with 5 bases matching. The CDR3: CSATRDRLYEAFF. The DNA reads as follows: TGCAGTGCTACTCGGGACCGGCTCTATGAAGCTTTCTTT.